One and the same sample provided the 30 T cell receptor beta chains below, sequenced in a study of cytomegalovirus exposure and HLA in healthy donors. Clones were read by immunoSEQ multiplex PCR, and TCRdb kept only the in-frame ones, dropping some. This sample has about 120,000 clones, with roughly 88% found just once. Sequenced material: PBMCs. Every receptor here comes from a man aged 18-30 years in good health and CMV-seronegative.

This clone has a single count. In DNA form, the CDR3 reads TGTGCCAGTACCGGGCGACTGAAGGGAGCCCCTGGCTACACCTTC. It translates to CASTGRLKGAPGYTF. The chain employs TRBV19 and TRBJ1-2, with D unclear. The length of the CDR3 is 15 residues. Trimming stripped 7 bases from V and 7 bases from J, with 22 bases between. CDR1 LNHDA and CDR2 SQIVND come from the germline V gene (reference sequence).

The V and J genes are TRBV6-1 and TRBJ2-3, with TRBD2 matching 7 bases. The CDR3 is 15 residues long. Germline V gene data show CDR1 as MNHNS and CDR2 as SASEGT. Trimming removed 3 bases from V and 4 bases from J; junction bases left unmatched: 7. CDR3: CASSDGGRGADTQYF. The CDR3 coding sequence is TGTGCCAGCAGTGACGGGGGGAGAGGCGCAGATACGCAGTATTTT.

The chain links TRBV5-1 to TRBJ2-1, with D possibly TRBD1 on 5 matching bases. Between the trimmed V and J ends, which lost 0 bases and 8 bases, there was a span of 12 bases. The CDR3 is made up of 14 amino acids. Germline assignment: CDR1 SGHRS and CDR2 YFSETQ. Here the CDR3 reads CASSLVGPRDEQFF. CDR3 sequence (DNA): TGCGCCAGCAGCTTGGTGGGCCCCAGGGATGAGCAGTTCTTC. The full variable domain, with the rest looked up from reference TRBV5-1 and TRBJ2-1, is KAGVTQTPRYLIKTRGQQVTLSCSPISGHRSVSWYQQTPGQGLQFLFEYFSETQRNKGNFPGRFSGRQFSNSRSEMNVSTLELGDSALYLCASSLVGPRDEQFFGPGTRLTVL.

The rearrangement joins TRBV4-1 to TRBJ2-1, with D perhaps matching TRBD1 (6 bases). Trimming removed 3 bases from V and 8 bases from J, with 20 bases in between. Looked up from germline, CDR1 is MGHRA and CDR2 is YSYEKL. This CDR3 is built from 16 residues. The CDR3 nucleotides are TGCGCCAGCAGCCACCCCGGGACAAGGGGTAAGTATGAGCAGTTCTTC. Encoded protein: CASSHPGTRGKYEQFF.

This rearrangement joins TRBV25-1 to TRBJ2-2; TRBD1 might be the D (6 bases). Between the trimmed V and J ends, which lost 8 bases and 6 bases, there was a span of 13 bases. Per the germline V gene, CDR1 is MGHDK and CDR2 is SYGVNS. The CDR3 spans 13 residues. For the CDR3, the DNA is TGTGCCAGCGGATGGGCAGGGGCCGGGGAGCTGTTTTTT. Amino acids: CASGWAGAGELFF.

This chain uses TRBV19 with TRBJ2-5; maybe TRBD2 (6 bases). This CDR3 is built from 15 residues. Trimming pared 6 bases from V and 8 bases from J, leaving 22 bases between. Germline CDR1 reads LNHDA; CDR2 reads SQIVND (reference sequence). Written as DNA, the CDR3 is TGTGCCAGTAGCATCAAAAGGGACTCCCTAGCCACCCAGTACTTC. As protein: CASSIKRDSLATQYF.

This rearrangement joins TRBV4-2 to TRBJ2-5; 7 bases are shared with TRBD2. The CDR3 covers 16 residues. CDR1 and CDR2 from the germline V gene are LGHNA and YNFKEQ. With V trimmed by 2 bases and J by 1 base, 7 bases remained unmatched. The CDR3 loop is CASSQLQAGRQETQYF. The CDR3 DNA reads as TGTGCCAGCAGCCAATTACAAGCGGGGCGCCAAGAGACCCAGTACTTC.

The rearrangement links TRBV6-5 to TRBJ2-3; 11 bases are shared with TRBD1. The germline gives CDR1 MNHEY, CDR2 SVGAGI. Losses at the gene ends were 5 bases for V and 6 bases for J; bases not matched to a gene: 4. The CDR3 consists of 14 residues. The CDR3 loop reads CASSGTGGRDTQYF. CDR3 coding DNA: TGTGCCAGCAGTGGGACAGGGGGGCGGGATACGCAGTATTTT.

This chain's CDR3 is CASRWTGTHHKSSYNEQFF. CDR3 coding DNA: TGTGCCAGCAGATGGACCGGGACTCACCATAAAAGCTCCTACAATGAGCAGTTCTTC. V is TRBV7-9 and J is TRBJ2-1; tentatively, D is TRBD2 (6 bases). The V gene lost 6 bases and the J gene lost 0 bases, with 24 bases spanning the gap. Per germline, CDR1 SEHNR and CDR2 FQNEAQ (reference sequence). The CDR3 totals 19 residues. Combining the CDR3 with reference TRBV7-9 and TRBJ2-1 gives the whole variable domain DTGVSQNPRHKITKRGQNVTFRCDPISEHNRLYWYRQTLGQGPEFLTYFQNEAQLEKSRLLSDRFSAERPKGSFSTLEIQRTEQGDSAMYLCASRWTGTHHKSSYNEQFFGPGTRLTVL.

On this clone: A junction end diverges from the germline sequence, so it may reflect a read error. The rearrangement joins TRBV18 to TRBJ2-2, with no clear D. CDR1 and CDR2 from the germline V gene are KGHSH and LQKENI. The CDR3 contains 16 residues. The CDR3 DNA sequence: TGTGCCAGCTCGCCACTCACAGCTACGAACACCGGGGAGCTGTTTTTT. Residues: CASSPLTATNTGELFF.

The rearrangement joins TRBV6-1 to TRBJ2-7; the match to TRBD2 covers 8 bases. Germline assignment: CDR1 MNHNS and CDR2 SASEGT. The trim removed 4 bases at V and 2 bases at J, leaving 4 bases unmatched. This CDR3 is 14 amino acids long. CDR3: CASSARGGAYEQYF. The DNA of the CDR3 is TGTGCCAGCAGTGCCCGGGGGGGAGCCTACGAGCAGTACTTC.

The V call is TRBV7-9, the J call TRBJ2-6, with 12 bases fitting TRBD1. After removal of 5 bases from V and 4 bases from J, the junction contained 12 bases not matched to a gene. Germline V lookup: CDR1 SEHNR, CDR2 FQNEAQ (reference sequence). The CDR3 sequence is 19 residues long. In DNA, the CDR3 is TGTGCCAGCAGCCCTCCCCTGGGACAGGGGGCGTACGGGGCCAACGTCCTGACTTTC. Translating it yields CASSPPLGQGAYGANVLTF.

This CDR3 is CASSLEGTSFPETQYF. As DNA, the CDR3 is TGTGCCAGCAGCTTAGAGGGCACTAGCTTTCCGGAGACCCAGTACTTC. This chain joins TRBV7-2 and TRBJ2-5; TRBD2 is a possible D gene (6 bases). This CDR3 is 16 amino acids long. Germline V gene lookup returns CDR1 SGHTA and CDR2 FQGNSA. Trimming removed 1 base from V and 5 bases from J, with 17 bases in between.

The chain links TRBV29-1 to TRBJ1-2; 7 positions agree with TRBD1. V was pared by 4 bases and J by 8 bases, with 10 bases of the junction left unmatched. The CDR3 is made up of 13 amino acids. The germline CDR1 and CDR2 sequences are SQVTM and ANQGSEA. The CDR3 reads CSVGDRVIRGYTF. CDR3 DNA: TGCAGCGTTGGGGACAGAGTGATTCGGGGCTACACCTTC.

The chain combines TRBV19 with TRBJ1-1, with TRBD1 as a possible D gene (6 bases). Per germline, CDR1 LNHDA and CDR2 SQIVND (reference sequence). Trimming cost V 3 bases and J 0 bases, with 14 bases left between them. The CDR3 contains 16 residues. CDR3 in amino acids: CASSMGAGIMNTEAFF. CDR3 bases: TGTGCCAGTAGTATGGGGGCAGGGATCATGAACACTGAAGCTTTCTTT.

The CDR3 region is CAWRGAPSYEQYF. DNA for the CDR3: TGTGCCTGGAGGGGGGCGCCCTCCTACGAGCAGTACTTC. The chain joins TRBV30 to TRBJ2-7, with TRBD1 as a possible D gene (6 bases). The CDR3 spans 13 residues. V was clipped by 3 bases and J by 0 bases, with 9 bases between them. Germline assignment: CDR1 GTSNPN and CDR2 SVGIG (reference sequence). The full variable domain, with the rest looked up from reference TRBV30 and TRBJ2-7, is SQTIHQWPATLVQPVGSPLSLECTVEGTSNPNLYWYRQAAGRGLQLLFYSVGIGQISSEVPQNLSASRPQDRQFILSSKKLLLSDSGFYLCAWRGAPSYEQYFGPGTRLTVT.

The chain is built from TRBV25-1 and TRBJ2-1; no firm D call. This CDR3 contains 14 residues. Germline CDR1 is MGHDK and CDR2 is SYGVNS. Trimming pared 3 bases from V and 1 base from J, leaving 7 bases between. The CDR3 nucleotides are TGTGCCAGCAGTGACCCCTTGTCCTACAATGAGCAGTTCTTC. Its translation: CASSDPLSYNEQFF.

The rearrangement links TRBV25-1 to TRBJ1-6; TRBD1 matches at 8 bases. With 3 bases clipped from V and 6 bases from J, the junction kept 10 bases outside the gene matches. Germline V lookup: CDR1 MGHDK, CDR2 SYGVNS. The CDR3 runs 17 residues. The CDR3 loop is CASSDYRGISFNSPLHF. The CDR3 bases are TGTGCCAGCAGTGACTACAGGGGGATTAGCTTTAATTCACCCCTCCACTTT.

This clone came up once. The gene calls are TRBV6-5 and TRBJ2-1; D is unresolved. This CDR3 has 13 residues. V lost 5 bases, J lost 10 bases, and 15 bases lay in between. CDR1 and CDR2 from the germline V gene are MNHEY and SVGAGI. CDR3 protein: CASSRDPVEEQFF. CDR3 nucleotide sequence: TGTGCCAGCAGTCGAGACCCCGTGGAGGAGCAGTTCTTC.

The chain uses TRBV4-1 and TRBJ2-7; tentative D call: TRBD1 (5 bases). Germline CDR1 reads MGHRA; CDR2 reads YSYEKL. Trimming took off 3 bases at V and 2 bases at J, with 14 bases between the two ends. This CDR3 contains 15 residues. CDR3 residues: CASSHPSGPAYEQYF. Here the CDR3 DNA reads TGCGCCAGCAGCCATCCATCAGGGCCCGCCTACGAGCAGTACTTC.

This CDR3 reads CAWSFPPVLREGQDTQYF. CDR3 coding DNA: TGTGCCTGGAGTTTCCCCCCTGTCTTGCGGGAGGGCCAAGATACGCAGTATTTT. This chain uses TRBV30 with TRBJ2-3; 9 bases map to TRBD2. Germline CDR1 GTSNPN, CDR2 SVGIG (reference sequence). V shed 2 bases, J shed 5 bases, and the junction held 17 bases outside the gene matches. The CDR3 runs to 18 residues.

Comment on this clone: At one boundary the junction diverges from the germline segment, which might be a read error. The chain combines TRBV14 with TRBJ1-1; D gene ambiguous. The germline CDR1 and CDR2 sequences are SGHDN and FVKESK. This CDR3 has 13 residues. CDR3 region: CASSQTRSPRRTF. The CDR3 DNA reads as TGTGCCAGCAGCCAAACCCGGAGCCCTCGACGTACGTTT.

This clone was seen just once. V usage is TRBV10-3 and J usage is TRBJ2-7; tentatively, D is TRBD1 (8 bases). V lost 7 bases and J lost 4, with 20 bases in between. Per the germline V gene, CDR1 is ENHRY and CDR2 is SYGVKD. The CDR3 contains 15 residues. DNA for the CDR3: TGTGCCATCATGGTGGGAGGGACAGGCCTATACGAGCAGTACTTC. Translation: CAIMVGGTGLYEQYF.

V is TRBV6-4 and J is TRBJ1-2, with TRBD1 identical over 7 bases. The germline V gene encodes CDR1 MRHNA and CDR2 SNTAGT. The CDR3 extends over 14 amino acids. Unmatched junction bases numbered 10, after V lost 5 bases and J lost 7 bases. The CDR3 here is CASSPGQLPGGYTF. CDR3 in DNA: TGTGCCAGCAGTCCGGGACAGCTGCCTGGTGGCTACACCTTC.

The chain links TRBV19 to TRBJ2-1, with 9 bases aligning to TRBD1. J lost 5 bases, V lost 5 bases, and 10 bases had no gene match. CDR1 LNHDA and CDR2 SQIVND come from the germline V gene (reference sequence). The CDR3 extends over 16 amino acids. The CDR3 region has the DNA TGTGCCAGTAGTTTTCAGACAGGGGGGGTACACAATGAGCAGTTCTTC. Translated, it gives CASSFQTGGVHNEQFF.

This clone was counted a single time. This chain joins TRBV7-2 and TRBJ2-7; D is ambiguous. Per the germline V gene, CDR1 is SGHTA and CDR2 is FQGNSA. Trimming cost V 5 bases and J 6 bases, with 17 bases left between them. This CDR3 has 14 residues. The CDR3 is CASSQMVGLFEQYF. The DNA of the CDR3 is TGTGCCAGCAGCCAGATGGTTGGTCTCTTCGAGCAGTACTTC.

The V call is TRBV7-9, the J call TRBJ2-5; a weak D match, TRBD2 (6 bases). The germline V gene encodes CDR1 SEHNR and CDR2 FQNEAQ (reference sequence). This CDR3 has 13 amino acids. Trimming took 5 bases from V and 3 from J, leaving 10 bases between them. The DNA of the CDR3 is TGTGCCAGCAGCCCATGGGGGGAAGAGACCCAGTACTTC. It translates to CASSPWGEETQYF.

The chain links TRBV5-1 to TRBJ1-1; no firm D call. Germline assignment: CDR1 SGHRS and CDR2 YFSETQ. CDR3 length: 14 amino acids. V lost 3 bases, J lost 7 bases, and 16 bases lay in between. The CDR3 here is CASSSEFRELEAFF. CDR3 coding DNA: TGCGCCAGCAGCTCGGAATTCCGGGAGCTTGAAGCTTTCTTT.

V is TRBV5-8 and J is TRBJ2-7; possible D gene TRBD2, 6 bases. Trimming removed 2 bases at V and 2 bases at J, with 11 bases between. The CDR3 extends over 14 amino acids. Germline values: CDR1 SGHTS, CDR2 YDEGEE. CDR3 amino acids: CASSLRGATYEQYF. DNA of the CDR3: TGTGCCAGCAGCTTACGCGGGGCGACCTACGAGCAGTACTTC. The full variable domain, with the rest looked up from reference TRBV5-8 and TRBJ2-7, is EAGVTQSPTHLIKTRGQQATLRCSPISGHTSVYWYQQALGLGLQFLLWYDEGEERNRGNFPPRFSGRQFPNYSSELNVNALELEDSALYLCASSLRGATYEQYFGPGTRLTVT.

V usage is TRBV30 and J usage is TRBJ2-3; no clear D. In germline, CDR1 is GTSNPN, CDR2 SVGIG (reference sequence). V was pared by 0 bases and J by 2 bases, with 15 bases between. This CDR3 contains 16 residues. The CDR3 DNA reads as TGTGCCTGGAGTGTTTTCGCGGAGCAGCTCACAGATACGCAGTATTTT. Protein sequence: CAWSVFAEQLTDTQYF.